The clone carrying this T cell receptor (beta chain) showed up many times. These data belong to a study of blood T cell repertoires in COVID-19. Study-wide background: COVID-19 samples from acute and convalescent phases originated in the United States, Italy and Spain. From T cells, B-cell-depleted T cells, or PBMCs came the material, which was cDNA or gDNA.

Under the authors' procedure: Estimation of nucleated cell counts was performed using reference gene primer amplification. Produced via immunoSEQ multiplex PCR; TCRdb's table is partial and in-frame only. V and J calls and clone size are copied from that table; D and trimming were computed from the DNA. The sample includes under 200,000 clones, 90% to 95% of them seen just once. The CDR3 is 13 residues long. V lost 6 bases, J lost 6 bases, and 15 bases lay in between. Material: peripheral blood. The V and J genes are TRBV12-3 or TRBV12-4 and TRBJ2-7; D is unclear. This clonotype was obtained from a man aged 45-60 years with acute or convalescent COVID-19. The CDR3 sequence is CASSLTMRSEQYV. The CDR3 DNA sequence: TGTGCCAGCAGCCTCACCATGAGGTCCGAGCAGTACGTC.